These T cell receptor beta chains were read from a single sample in a study of CD8 T cells in Susac syndrome. TCRdb reanalysed the immunoSEQ multiplex PCR reads using MiXCR and keeps one entry per CDR3 protein. The data contain 150,000 to 200,000 distinct CDR3 sequences, 90% to 95% of them singletons. Sequencing was performed on CD4+ T cells from PBMCs. These receptors came from a human donor in good health. The CDR3 runs from the conserved cysteine through the conserved F or W. The D gene is left open where the match is weak. The size field is filled for only some rows; it gives once, few, many or a size class.

NA,NA,TRBV7-3,TRBJ2-5,CASSTQGGETQYF,TGTGCCAGCAGCACTCAGGGTGGGGAGACCCAGTACTTC
TRBD1,NA,TRBV20-1,TRBJ2-7,CSASSGQGSYEQYF,TGCAGTGCTAGCTCTGGACAGGGTTCCTACGAGCAGTACTTC
NA,few,TRBV11-2,TRBJ2-3,CASSLDQGSTDTQYF,TGTGCCAGCAGCTTAGATCAAGGCAGCACAGATACGCAGTATTTT
TRBD1,NA,TRBV20-1,TRBJ1-1,CSASPGQMNTEAFF,TGCAGTGCGTCACCGGGACAGATGAACACTGAAGCTTTCTTT
NA,NA,TRBV12-3/TRBV12-4,TRBJ1-1,CASSLVGTNTEAFF,TGTGCCAGCAGTTTGGTGGGGACGAACACTGAAGCTTTCTTT
TRBD1,NA,TRBV4-3,TRBJ1-2,CASSQAGGGYGYTF,TGCGCCAGCAGCCAAGCAGGGGGCGGCTATGGCTACACCTTC
TRBD2,once,TRBV29-1,TRBJ2-5,CSVEEGLAGETQYF,TGCAGCGTTGAAGAAGGACTAGCGGGTGAGACCCAGTACTTC
NA,NA,TRBV6-5,TRBJ2-7,CASWGSSYEQYF,TGTGCCTCGTGGGGGTCTTCCTACGAGCAGTACTTC
NA,NA,TRBV29-1,TRBJ2-3,CSGSTDTQYF,TGCAGTGGGAGCACAGATACGCAGTATTTT
TRBD1,NA,TRBV15,TRBJ2-4,CATSRGVGQGLAKNIQYF,TGTGCCACCAGCAGAGGAGTGGGACAGGGATTAGCCAAAAACATTCAGTACTTC
NA,NA,TRBV29-1,TRBJ2-3,CSVRHAVTDTQYF,TGCAGCGTTCGACACGCTGTCACAGATACGCAGTATTTT
NA,NA,TRBV5-1,TRBJ2-5,CASSSTRAGQETQYF,TGCGCCAGCAGCTCTACGAGGGCGGGACAAGAGACCCAGTACTTC
NA,few,TRBV5-1,TRBJ2-7,CASSFVNPRDEQYF,TGCGCCAGCAGCTTTGTCAATCCCAGGGACGAGCAGTACTTC
NA,NA,TRBV6-2/TRBV6-3,TRBJ1-1,CASSYVTGSGEAFF,TGTGCCAGCAGTTACGTTACAGGGAGTGGTGAAGCTTTCTTT
NA,NA,TRBV7-6,TRBJ2-5,CASSVDSYRETQYF,TGTGCTAGCAGTGTCGACTCTTACCGGGAGACCCAGTACTTC
NA,NA,TRBV27,TRBJ1-6,CASRGDVREPLHF,TGTGCCAGCCGAGGGGACGTTAGGGAGCCCCTCCACTTT
NA,NA,TRBV6-5,TRBJ2-7,CASSSTRKGDYEQYF,TGTGCCAGCAGTTCGACTAGGAAAGGGGACTACGAGCAGTACTTC
NA,NA,TRBV5-1,TRBJ2-2,CASRDSGSPRTGELFF,TGCGCCAGCAGGGATAGCGGCTCGCCTCGCACCGGGGAGCTGTTTTTT
NA,NA,TRBV5-1,TRBJ2-3,CASGTTDSSTDTQYF,TGCGCCAGCGGGACGACAGATAGTAGCACAGATACGCAGTATTTT
NA,once,TRBV7-9,TRBJ1-6,CASSLEGALDSPLHF,TGTGCCAGCAGCTTAGAAGGGGCTTTGGATTCACCCCTCCACTTT
NA,few,TRBV4-1,TRBJ1-1,CASSPQQVDTEAFF,TGCGCCAGCAGCCCTCAGCAGGTCGACACTGAAGCTTTCTTT
NA,NA,TRBV7-2,TRBJ2-7,CASSLASASYEQYF,TGTGCCAGCAGCTTAGCGTCAGCGTCCTACGAGCAGTACTTC
TRBD1,NA,TRBV3-1,TRBJ1-1,CASSPQGALNTEAFF,TGTGCCAGCAGCCCCCAGGGGGCCCTGAACACTGAAGCTTTCTTT
NA,NA,TRBV29-1,TRBJ1-6,CSVGPTGGSPLHF,TGCAGCGTTGGTCCGACAGGTGGATCACCCCTCCACTTT
TRBD1,few,TRBV9,TRBJ2-1,CASSGTGDSYNEQFF,TGTGCCAGCAGCGGAACAGGGGATTCCTACAATGAGCAGTTCTTC
NA,NA,TRBV4-2,TRBJ2-7,CASSQDFAGDEQYF,TGTGCCAGCAGCCAAGATTTCGCAGGGGACGAGCAGTACTTC
NA,NA,TRBV30,TRBJ1-2,CAWSQGRLGIKYTF,TGTGCCTGGAGTCAAGGGAGATTAGGAATAAAATACACCTTC
NA,NA,TRBV4-3,TRBJ1-1,CASSQDAKAYTEAFF,TGCGCCAGCAGCCAAGATGCGAAGGCGTACACTGAAGCTTTCTTT
NA,NA,TRBV12-3/TRBV12-4,TRBJ2-5,CASSLHRAQETQYF,TGTGCCAGCAGTTTACACAGGGCCCAAGAGACCCAGTACTTC
TRBD1,NA,TRBV5-1,TRBJ2-5,CASSHNRGETQYF,TGCGCCAGCAGCCACAACAGGGGCGAGACCCAGTACTTC
TRBD1,NA,TRBV2,TRBJ1-5,CASSGTGTQPQHF,TGTGCCAGCTCCGGGACAGGGACTCAGCCCCAGCATTTT
NA,NA,TRBV14,TRBJ2-7,CASSRGTTYEQYF,TGTGCCAGCAGCCGCGGGACAACCTACGAGCAGTACTTC
NA,NA,TRBV19,TRBJ2-7,CASSRRIATTYEQYF,TGTGCCAGTAGTAGGCGGATCGCCACCACCTACGAGCAGTACTTC
NA,NA,TRBV20-1,TRBJ1-1,CSAKLYTEAFF,TGCAGTGCTAAGCTTTACACTGAAGCTTTCTTT
NA,NA,TRBV20-1,TRBJ2-7,CSARDAGKFDEQYF,TGCAGTGCTAGGGACGCGGGGAAATTTGACGAGCAGTACTTC
NA,once,TRBV15,TRBJ1-2,CATSGSGTDSNYGYTF,TGTGCCACCAGCGGATCCGGGACGGACTCTAACTATGGCTACACCTTC
NA,NA,TRBV3-1,TRBJ1-1,CASSHGVMNTEAFF,TGTGCCAGCAGCCATGGTGTCATGAACACTGAAGCTTTCTTT
NA,NA,TRBV3-1,TRBJ2-3,CASSHRDPTTDTQYF,TGTGCCAGCAGCCACCGGGACCCAACCACAGATACGCAGTATTTT
NA,NA,TRBV30,TRBJ1-2,CALDGGHTERYTF,TGTGCCTTGGACGGAGGGCACACAGAGCGCTACACCTTC
NA,NA,TRBV20-1,TRBJ1-2,CSAAPAAYGYTF,TGCAGTGCCGCCCCAGCGGCCTATGGCTACACCTTC
NA,NA,TRBV3-1,TRBJ1-2,CASSQYNGLGYGYTF,TGTGCCAGCAGCCAGTACAACGGTCTTGGGTATGGCTACACCTTC
NA,NA,TRBV18,TRBJ1-1,CASFQDMNTEAFF,TGTGCCAGCTTTCAGGACATGAACACTGAAGCTTTCTTT
NA,NA,TRBV6-2/TRBV6-3,TRBJ2-1,CASTDRTYNEQFF,TGTGCCAGCACCGACAGGACGTACAATGAGCAGTTCTTC
NA,once,TRBV29-1,TRBJ1-1,CSVEYGMGNTEAFF,TGCAGCGTTGAATACGGGATGGGGAACACTGAAGCTTTCTTT
NA,NA,TRBV29-1,TRBJ2-5,CMAANQETQYF,TGCATGGCGGCCAACCAAGAGACCCAGTACTTC
TRBD1,once,TRBV2,TRBJ2-5,CASSEGQAGTQYF,TGTGCCAGCAGTGAGGGACAGGCCGGGACCCAGTACTTC
NA,NA,TRBV2,TRBJ1-2,CASSEGLGGPNYGYTF,TGTGCCAGCAGTGAAGGGCTGGGCGGACCTAACTATGGCTACACCTTC
NA,NA,TRBV6-2/TRBV6-3,TRBJ1-1,CASSYPTEMAFF,TGTGCCAGCAGTTACCCTACCGAGATGGCTTTCTTT
NA,NA,TRBV20-1,TRBJ1-1,CSAAEEGVNTEAFF,TGCAGTGCGGCCGAGGAAGGGGTGAACACTGAAGCTTTCTTT
NA,NA,TRBV6-5,TRBJ1-6,CASSYSPAPEGSPLHF,TGTGCCAGCAGTTACTCTCCGGCGCCGGAGGGGTCACCCCTCCACTTT
NA,NA,TRBV3-1,TRBJ1-2,CASTSTRSIGGYTF,TGTGCCAGCACCTCGACACGGTCGATTGGAGGCTACACCTTC